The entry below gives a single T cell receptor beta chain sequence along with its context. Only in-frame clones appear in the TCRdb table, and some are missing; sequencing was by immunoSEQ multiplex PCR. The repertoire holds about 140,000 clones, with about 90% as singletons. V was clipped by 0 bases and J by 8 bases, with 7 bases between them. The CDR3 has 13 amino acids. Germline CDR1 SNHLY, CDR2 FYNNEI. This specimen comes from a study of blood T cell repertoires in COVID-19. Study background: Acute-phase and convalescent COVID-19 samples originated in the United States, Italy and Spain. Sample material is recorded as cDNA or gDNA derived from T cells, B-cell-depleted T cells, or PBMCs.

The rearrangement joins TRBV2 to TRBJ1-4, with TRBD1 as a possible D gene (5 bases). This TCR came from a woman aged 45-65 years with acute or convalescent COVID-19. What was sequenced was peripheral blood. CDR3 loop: CASSEANREKLFF. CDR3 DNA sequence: TGTGCCAGCAGTGAAGCAAACAGGGAAAAACTGTTTTTT. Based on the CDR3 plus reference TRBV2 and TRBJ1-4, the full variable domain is EPEVTQTPSHQVTQMGQEVILRCVPISNHLYFYWYRQILGQKVEFLVSFYNNEISEKSEIFDDQFSVERPDGSNFTLKIRSTKLEDSAMYFCASSEANREKLFFGSGTQLSVL.